This T cell receptor (beta chain) was sequenced for a study of blood T cell repertoires in COVID-19. Looking at the study overall: COVID-19 samples from acute and convalescent phases originated in the United States, Italy and Spain. Sample material is recorded as cDNA or gDNA derived from T cells, B-cell-depleted T cells, or PBMCs.

From germline, CDR1 is ENHRY and CDR2 SYGVKD. CDR3 length: 13 residues. Trimming took 10 bases from V and 1 from J, leaving 13 bases between them. Only in-frame clones appear in the TCRdb table, and some are missing; sequencing was by immunoSEQ multiplex PCR. Of under 200,000 clones listed, about 83% were seen once; the top ten hold approximately 19%. This clonotype was obtained from a woman in her 70s who had recovered from COVID-19. The chain carries TRBV10-3 and TRBJ1-2; possibly TRBD1 for D (6 bases). The sequencing sample was made of peripheral blood. The CDR3 sequence: CANRQDLNYGYTF. The CDR3 region has the DNA TGTGCCAACCGACAGGACCTTAACTATGGCTACACCTTC.